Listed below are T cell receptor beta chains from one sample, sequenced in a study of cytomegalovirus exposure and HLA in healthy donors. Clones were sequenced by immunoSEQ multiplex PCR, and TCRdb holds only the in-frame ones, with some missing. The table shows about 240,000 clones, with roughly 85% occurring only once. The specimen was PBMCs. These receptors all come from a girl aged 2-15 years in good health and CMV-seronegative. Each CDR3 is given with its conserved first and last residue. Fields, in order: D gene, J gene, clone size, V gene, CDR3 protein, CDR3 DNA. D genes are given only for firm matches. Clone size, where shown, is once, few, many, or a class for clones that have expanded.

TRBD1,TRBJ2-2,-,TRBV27,CASSIPGQGNGELFF,TGTGCCAGCAGTATACCGGGACAGGGCAACGGGGAGCTGTTTTTT
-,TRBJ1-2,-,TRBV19,CASSIYALINYGYTF,TGTGCCAGTAGTATCTACGCTCTTATCAACTATGGCTACACCTTC
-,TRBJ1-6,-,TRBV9,CASSVDGRAPYNSPLHF,TGTGCCAGCAGCGTAGACGGGAGAGCACCCTATAATTCACCCCTCCACTTT
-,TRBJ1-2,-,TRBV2,CASTGQNYGYTF,TGTGCCAGCACCGGACAAAACTATGGCTACACCTTC
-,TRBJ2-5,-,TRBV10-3,CAISEQAGPQETQYF,TGTGCCATCAGTGAGCAAGCAGGGCCCCAGGAGACCCAGTACTTC
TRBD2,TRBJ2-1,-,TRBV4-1,CASSPLWSSGSVGNEQFF,TGCGCCAGCAGCCCCCTTTGGTCTAGCGGGAGTGTGGGCAATGAGCAGTTCTTC
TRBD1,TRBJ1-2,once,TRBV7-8,CASSRTGGSGYTF,TGTGCCAGCAGCAGGACAGGGGGCTCTGGCTACACCTTC
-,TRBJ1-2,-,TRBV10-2,CASSEPGNYGYTF,TGCGCCAGCAGTGAGCCCGGGAACTATGGCTACACCTTC
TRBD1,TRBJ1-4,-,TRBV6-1,CASSHPGQGGEKLFF,TGTGCCAGCAGTCACCCGGGACAGGGAGGAGAAAAACTGTTTTTT
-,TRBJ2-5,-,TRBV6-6,CATRLVQETQYF,TGTGCCACCAGACTAGTCCAAGAGACCCAGTACTTC
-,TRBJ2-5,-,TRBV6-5,CASSYSRDSGEQYF,TGTGCCAGCAGTTACTCTCGGGACTCGGGAGAGCAGTACTTC
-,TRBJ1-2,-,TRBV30,CAWRYREINGYTF,TGTGCCTGGAGATACAGAGAAATAAACGGCTACACCTTC
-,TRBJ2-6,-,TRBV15,CATSRAPTGPGANVLTF,TGTGCCACCAGCAGAGCACCTACAGGGCCTGGGGCCAACGTCCTGACTTTC
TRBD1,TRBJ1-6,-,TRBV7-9,CASRGTGVVSPLHF,TGTGCCAGCCGCGGGACAGGGGTCGTGTCACCCCTCCACTTT
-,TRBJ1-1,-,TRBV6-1,CASNLRGGTEAFF,TGTGCCAGCAATTTGCGGGGAGGGACTGAAGCTTTCTTT
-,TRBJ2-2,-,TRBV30,CAWSVLSTGELFF,TGTGCCTGGAGTGTACTTAGCACCGGGGAGCTGTTTTTT
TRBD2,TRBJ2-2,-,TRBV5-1,CASSGPRGVNTGELFF,TGCGCCAGCAGCGGTCCGCGGGGGGTGAACACCGGGGAGCTGTTTTTT
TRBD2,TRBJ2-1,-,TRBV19,CATTGLAVYNEQFF,TGTGCCACCACAGGACTAGCGGTGTACAATGAGCAGTTCTTC
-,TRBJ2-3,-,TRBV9,CASALSAGTQYF,TGTGCCAGCGCTCTTTCCGCCGGTACGCAGTATTTT
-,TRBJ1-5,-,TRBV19,CATLGRANQPQHF,TGTGCCACCCTCGGCAGGGCCAATCAGCCCCAGCATTTT
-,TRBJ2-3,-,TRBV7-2,CASSLDRTSTDTQYF,TGTGCCAGCAGCTTAGATAGGACTAGCACAGATACGCAGTATTTT
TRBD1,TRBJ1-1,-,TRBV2,CASREQGANTEAFF,TGTGCCAGCAGGGAACAGGGGGCGAACACTGAAGCTTTCTTT
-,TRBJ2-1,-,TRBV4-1,CASSHSQSTSSYNEQFF,TGCGCCAGCAGCCATTCCCAAAGTACGAGCTCCTACAATGAGCAGTTCTTC
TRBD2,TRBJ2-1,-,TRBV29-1,CSVVIGGRAGNEQFF,TGCAGCGTTGTCATCGGCGGGAGGGCCGGGAATGAGCAGTTCTTC
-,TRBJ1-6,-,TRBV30,CAWAETGHNSPLHF,TGTGCCTGGGCAGAGACAGGACATAATTCACCCCTCCACTTT
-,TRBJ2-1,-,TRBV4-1,CASSFQQGGSSYNEQFF,TGCGCCAGCAGCTTCCAACAGGGTGGTAGCTCCTACAATGAGCAGTTCTTC
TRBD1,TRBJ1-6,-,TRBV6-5,CASSYSAGQGVSPLHF,TGTGCCAGCAGTTACTCTGCGGGACAGGGGGTTTCACCCCTCCACTTT
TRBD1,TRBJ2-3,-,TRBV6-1,CASTGPGGLADTQYF,TGTGCCAGCACCGGCCCAGGGGGATTGGCAGATACGCAGTATTTT
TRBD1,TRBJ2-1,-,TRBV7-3,CASSLTGVPYNEQFF,TGTGCCAGCAGCTTGACAGGGGTACCCTACAATGAGCAGTTCTTC
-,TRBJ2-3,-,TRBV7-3,CASSSTGTDTQYF,TGTGCCAGCAGTTCCACAGGCACAGATACGCAGTATTTT
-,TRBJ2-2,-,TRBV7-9,CASSSTRSQGPNTGELFF,TGTGCCAGCAGCTCGACCCGATCACAGGGTCCCAACACCGGGGAGCTGTTTTTT